What follows are 22 T cell receptor beta chains derived from one specimen sequenced in a study of blood T cell repertoires in COVID-19. Assay used: immunoSEQ multiplex PCR; TCRdb lists only in-frame clones, some missing. The sample lists about 150,000 clones; roughly 87% were seen once. Sequences were obtained from peripheral blood. Source of these receptors: a woman in her sixties or seventies with active or convalescent COVID-19.

The V gene is TRBV19, the J gene TRBJ1-2; no clear D gene. Germline V gene data show CDR1 as LNHDA and CDR2 as SQIVND (reference sequence). Trimming removed 5 bases at V and 8 bases at J, with 15 bases between. The CDR3 covers 13 residues. CDR3 sequence reads: CASSAGPGGGYTF. The DNA for the CDR3 is TGTGCCAGTAGTGCCGGACCCGGCGGGGGCTACACCTTC. Complete variable domain (other parts from reference TRBV19 and TRBJ1-2): DGGITQSPKYLFRKEGQNVTLSCEQNLNHDAMYWYRQDPGQGLRLIYYSQIVNDFQKGDIAEGYSVSREKKESFPLTVTSAQKNPTAFYLCASSAGPGGGYTFGSGTRLTVV.

Relative to its sample, this clone is medium-sized. This chain connects TRBV10-3 to TRBJ1-6; 7 bases align to TRBD1. The V segment lost 0 bases and the J segment 10 bases; nucleotides outside the gene matches: 3. CDR1 is ENHRY, CDR2 SYGVKD, per germline. The length of the CDR3 is 14 residues. The DNA of the CDR3 is TGTGCCATCAGTGAGTCTGCAGGGGGATCACCCCTCCACTTT. As protein: CAISESAGGSPLHF.

V and J are TRBV19 and TRBJ2-7; TRBD2 might be the D (5 bases). V was cut by 6 bases and J by 4 bases, with 13 bases left in between. The germline gives CDR1 LNHDA, CDR2 SQIVND (reference sequence). CDR3 size: 13 residues. The CDR3 DNA sequence: TGTGCCAGTAGCCAAGCCCGGGGATACGAGCAGTACTTC. It codes for CASSQARGYEQYF.

The V gene is TRBV6-5, the J gene TRBJ1-2; no firm D call. Germline V gene data show CDR1 as MNHEY and CDR2 as SVGAGI. Between the trimmed V and J ends, which lost 1 base and 5 bases, there was a span of 14 bases. The CDR3 is 15 amino acids. Here the CDR3 reads CASSYFGRSEYGYTF. CDR3 sequence (DNA): TGTGCCAGCAGTTACTTCGGGAGATCCGAATATGGCTACACCTTC.

This clone was seen more than once but under ten times. The rearrangement links TRBV7-9 to TRBJ2-1, with 8 bases that match TRBD1. The CDR3 has 14 amino acids. V was clipped by 1 base and J by 5 bases; unmatched bases: 1. Germline CDR1 SEHNR, CDR2 FQNEAQ (reference sequence). CDR3 in amino acids: CASSLGGQDNEQFF. The CDR3 DNA is TGTGCCAGCAGCTTAGGGGGACAGGACAATGAGCAGTTCTTC.

A single count supports this clone. V is TRBV6-6 and J is TRBJ2-7; tentatively, D is TRBD2 (5 bases). This CDR3 is 13 amino acids long. V was clipped by 6 bases and J by 2 bases, with 11 bases between them. The germline V gene encodes CDR1 MNHNY and CDR2 SVGAGI (reference sequence). The CDR3 nucleotides read TGTGCCAGCAGGGCCGGGGTTCCCTACGAGCAGTACTTC. It translates to CASRAGVPYEQYF.

The genes are TRBV12-3 or TRBV12-4 and TRBJ1-2; TRBD1 agrees at 11 bases. V lost 4 bases and J lost 7; bases outside the gene matches: 2. The CDR3 is 13 residues long. The DNA for the CDR3 is TGTGCCAGCAGTTCGGACAGGGGGCTTGGCTACACCTTC. Its protein product is CASSSDRGLGYTF.

This clone was seen only once. The gene calls are TRBV11-2 and TRBJ2-3; a weak D match, TRBD1 (6 bases). The CDR3 is made up of 14 amino acids. Germline-derived CDR1 and CDR2 are SGHAT and FQNNGV. V was pared by 1 base and J by 4 bases, with 9 bases between. The DNA for the CDR3 is TGTGCCAGCAGCTTAGTACAGGGCCCAGATACGCAGTATTTT. Its protein product is CASSLVQGPDTQYF.

The chain joins TRBV6-5 to TRBJ1-3; D is undetermined. Germline assignment: CDR1 MNHEY and CDR2 SVGAGI. The CDR3 has 11 amino acids. Trimming took off 8 bases at V and 8 bases at J, with 10 bases between the two ends. The CDR3 DNA is TGTGCCAGCCTCCAGGATTACACCATATATTTT. Translation: CASLQDYTIYF.

The rearrangement uses TRBV12-3 or TRBV12-4 and TRBJ1-5; 10 bases align to TRBD1. This CDR3 has 13 residues. V was pared by 5 bases and J by 6 bases, with 1 base of the junction left unmatched. The CDR3 DNA reads TGTGCCAGCAGTGACAGGGGGCTTCAGCCCCAGCATTTT. This codes for CASSDRGLQPQHF.

The rearrangement uses TRBV6-5 and TRBJ1-1, with D perhaps TRBD1 (5 bases). Germline lookup yields CDR1 MNHEY and CDR2 SVGAGI. The V end was cut by 8 bases, the J end by 11 bases, with 24 bases between. The CDR3 covers 14 residues. The CDR3 DNA is TGTGCCAGCCAACTAAGCCTACAGACAGTTTGGGCTTTCTTT. This encodes CASQLSLQTVWAFF.

The V gene is TRBV11-2, the J gene TRBJ2-1, with 7 nucleotides matching TRBD2. Germline V CDR1 and CDR2: SGHAT, FQNNGV. Germline trimming cut 1 base from V and 0 bases from J; bases unmatched to any gene: 9. The CDR3 consists of 18 residues. Here the CDR3 reads CASSLGRARGSSYNEQFF. Here the CDR3 DNA reads TGTGCCAGCAGCTTAGGAAGGGCGCGGGGGAGCTCCTACAATGAGCAGTTCTTC.

The chain is built from TRBV19 and TRBJ1-3; tentatively, D is TRBD1 (5 bases). Looked up from germline, CDR1 is LNHDA and CDR2 is SQIVND (reference sequence). The CDR3 is 15 residues long. V lost 6 bases and J 0 bases, leaving 12 bases between the germline ends. Here the CDR3 DNA reads TGTGCCAGTAGAGTAAGTGACAGCTCTGGAAACACCATATATTTT. It translates to CASRVSDSSGNTIYF.

The chain combines TRBV19 with TRBJ2-2; D possibly corresponds to TRBD2 (5 bases). The germline V and J ends were trimmed by 3 bases and 4 bases, with 6 bases remaining between them. The germline V gene has CDR1 LNHDA and CDR2 SQIVND (reference sequence). The CDR3 is 13 amino acids. The CDR3 DNA sequence: TGTGCCAGTAGTATGGACTCCACCGGGGAGCTGTTTTTT. Amino acids: CASSMDSTGELFF.

The chain carries TRBV7-2 and TRBJ2-1; a possible D gene is TRBD1 (5 bases). Trimming stripped 4 bases from V and 2 bases from J, with 9 bases between. CDR3 length: 14 residues. Looked up from germline, CDR1 is SGHTA and CDR2 is FQGNSA. CDR3 residues: CASSSRVTYNEQFF. In nucleotides, the CDR3 is TGTGCCAGCAGCTCCAGGGTCACCTACAATGAGCAGTTCTTC.

The rearrangement links TRBV4-1 to TRBJ1-2; 10 positions match TRBD1. Looked up from germline, CDR1 is MGHRA and CDR2 is YSYEKL. The CDR3 extends over 16 amino acids. Losses at the gene ends were 4 bases for V and 4 bases for J; bases not matched to a gene: 9. Here the CDR3 reads CASSREFGQGGYGYTF. The CDR3, as DNA: TGCGCCAGCAGCCGAGAATTCGGACAGGGGGGCTATGGCTACACCTTC.

V usage is TRBV7-9 and J usage is TRBJ2-5, with TRBD2 as a possible D gene (8 bases). This CDR3 is built from 13 residues. Trimming removed 5 bases from V and 10 bases from J, with 17 bases in between. CDR1 and CDR2 from the germline V gene are SEHNR and FQNEAQ (reference sequence). The chain's CDR3 is CASSLGTAGDQYF. The DNA for the CDR3 is TGTGCCAGCAGCCTGGGGACAGCGGGGGACCAGTACTTC.

This clone is categorized as medium-sized (0.01 to 0.1%). In DNA, the CDR3 is TGCGCCAGCAGCCAAGACGTCCGCAGGGGTGGAAACACCATATATTTT. Protein product: CASSQDVRRGGNTIYF. The chain combines TRBV4-1 with TRBJ1-3, with a weak D call TRBD1 (6 bases). The CDR3 covers 16 residues. The V gene's germline CDR1 is MGHRA and CDR2 YSYEKL. V was clipped by 0 bases and J by 3 bases, with 12 bases between them.

This chain links TRBV5-1 with TRBJ2-6, with 9 positions matching TRBD1. This CDR3 is built from 16 residues. Germline V gene sequence: CDR1 SGHRS, CDR2 YFSETQ. V was pared by 0 bases and J by 8 bases, with 6 bases of the junction left unmatched. CDR3 amino acids: CASSLEGQGKTNVLTF. CDR3 coding DNA: TGCGCCAGCAGCTTGGAGGGACAGGGAAAGACCAACGTCCTGACTTTC.

The chain combines TRBV7-2 with TRBJ2-1; TRBD2 matches at 15 bases. V lost 5 bases, J lost 7 bases, and 6 bases stayed unmatched. The CDR3 spans 16 residues. CDR1 is SGHTA, CDR2 FQGNSA, per germline. In DNA form, the CDR3 reads TGTGCCAGCAGCGTTGGGACTAGCGGGGGGAGTAATGAGCAGTTCTTC. Translated: CASSVGTSGGSNEQFF.

This rearrangement joins TRBV9 to TRBJ2-2; 12 bases line up with TRBD2. The CDR3 extends over 17 amino acids. Trimming took 4 bases from V and 3 from J; bases not matched to a gene: 7. The germline gives CDR1 SGDLS, CDR2 YYNGEE. The CDR3 nucleotides read TGTGCCAGCAGCTTAAGGACTAGCGGGGCCGACACCGGGGAGCTGTTTTTT. Amino acid sequence: CASSLRTSGADTGELFF.

The sample holds many counts of this clone. This chain joins TRBV6-5 and TRBJ2-5; D is perhaps TRBD1 (5 bases). Germline CDR1 is MNHEY and CDR2 is SVGAGI. CDR3 length: 14 residues. The V and J ends lost 6 bases and 5 bases respectively, with 16 bases between them. For the CDR3, the DNA is TGTGCCAGCAGCTGGTCCAGGGTGATGGAGACCCAGTACTTC. Its translation: CASSWSRVMETQYF.